The present TCR beta chain was sequenced within a study of cytotoxic CD8 clonotypes in ibrutinib-treated CLL. Background on the study: Researchers reported about a dozen relapsed/refractory and 15 treatment-naive patients, 17 of them IGHV unmutated.

TCRdb keeps only in-frame clones here, not all; method: immunoSEQ multiplex PCR. The sample carries 270,000 or so clones, roughly four fifths recorded once. Germline V gene sequence: CDR1 MDHEN, CDR2 SYDVKM. V gave up 9 bases and J gave up 2 bases; unmatched junction bases: 5. The CDR3 sequence is 13 residues long. This chain joins TRBV28 and TRBJ1-2, with 8 bases fitting TRBD1. The receptor's source is a human donor with chronic lymphocytic leukemia. Sequenced material: PBMCs, taken at disease progression, from a patient treated with ibrutinib. CDR3 nucleotide sequence: TGTGCCAGTGGACAGGGTAAAAACTATGGCTACACCTTC. It translates to CASGQGKNYGYTF.